Sequencing of this T cell receptor (beta chain) was carried out in a study of cytomegalovirus exposure and HLA in healthy donors. General observations from the study: Presence/absence analyses took donor sequencing depth as roughly uniform.

V shed 2 bases, J shed 4 bases, and the junction held 10 bases outside the gene matches. The CDR3 extends over 18 amino acids. CDR1 and CDR2 (germline): PRHDT, FYEKMQ (reference sequence). A word on this clone: The antigen is undetermined.

The PCR was carried out with 60 Vbeta primers and 13 Jbeta primers. Method: immunoSEQ multiplex PCR; TCRdb's copy keeps in-frame clones and lacks some. The sample table sets out around 80,000 clones. The sample consisted of PBMCs. The clonotype was recovered from a boy aged 5-17 years in good health and CMV-seronegative. The gene calls are TRBV13 and TRBJ2-7; 14 bases are a match to TRBD2. The CDR3 coding sequence is TGTGCCAGCAGCTTATGGGGACTAGCGGGAGTTGCAAGGTACGAGCAGTACTTC. This sequence encodes CASSLWGLAGVARYEQYF.